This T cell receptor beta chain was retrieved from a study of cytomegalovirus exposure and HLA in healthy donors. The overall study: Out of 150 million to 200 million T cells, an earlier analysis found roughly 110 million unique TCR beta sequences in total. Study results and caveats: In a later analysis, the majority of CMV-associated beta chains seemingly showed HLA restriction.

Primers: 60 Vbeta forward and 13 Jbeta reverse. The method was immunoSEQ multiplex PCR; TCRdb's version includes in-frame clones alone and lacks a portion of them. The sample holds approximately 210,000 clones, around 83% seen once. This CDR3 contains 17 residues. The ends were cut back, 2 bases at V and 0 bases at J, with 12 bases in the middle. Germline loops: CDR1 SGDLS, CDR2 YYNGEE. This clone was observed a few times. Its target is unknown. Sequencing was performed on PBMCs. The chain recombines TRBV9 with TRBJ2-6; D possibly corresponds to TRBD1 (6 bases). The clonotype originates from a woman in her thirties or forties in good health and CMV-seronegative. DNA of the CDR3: TGTGCCAGCAGCGTCGGACAGTACCCCTCTGGGGCCAACGTCCTGACTTTC. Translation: CASSVGQYPSGANVLTF.